This T cell receptor (beta chain) was captured by sequencing in a study of identical twins. Study-wide results and caveats: There was more out-of-frame TCR alpha sharing in monozygotic twins than models estimated. Analyses of zero insertions could, in part, be confounded by invariant MAIT and iNKT cells.

TCRdb re-derived calls from the 5' RACE reads in MiXCR, one entry per CDR3 protein. This sample carries 1.5 million to 2 million distinct CDR3 sequences, around 33% of them seen once, and the ten largest clones take roughly 0.3%. This clonotype was detected only a few times. Its antigen is as yet unknown. This CDR3 region has 17 residues. The V gene lost 0 bases and the J gene lost 4 bases, with 19 bases spanning the gap. Germline lookup yields CDR1 DFQATT and CDR2 SNEGSKA (reference sequence). This receptor was identified in a newborn girl in good health. The source material was cord blood. The chain employs TRBV20-1 and TRBJ2-1, with a weak D call TRBD2 (6 bases). The CDR3 reads CSARDHLLSGGYNEQFF. The CDR3 DNA reads as TGCAGTGCTAGAGATCACCTGCTTAGCGGTGGGTACAATGAGCAGTTCTTC.